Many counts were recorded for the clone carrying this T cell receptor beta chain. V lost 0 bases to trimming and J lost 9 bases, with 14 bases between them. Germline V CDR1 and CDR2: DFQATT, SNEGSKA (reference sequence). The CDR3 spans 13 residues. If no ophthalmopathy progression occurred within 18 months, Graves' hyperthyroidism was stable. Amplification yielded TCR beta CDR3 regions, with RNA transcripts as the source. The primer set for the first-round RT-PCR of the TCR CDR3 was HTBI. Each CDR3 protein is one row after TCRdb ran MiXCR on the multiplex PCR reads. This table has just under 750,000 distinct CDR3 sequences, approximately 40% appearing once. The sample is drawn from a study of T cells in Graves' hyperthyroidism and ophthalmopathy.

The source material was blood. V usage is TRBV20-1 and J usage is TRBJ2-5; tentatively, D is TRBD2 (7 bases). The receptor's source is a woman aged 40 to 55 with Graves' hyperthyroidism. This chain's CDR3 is CSAREAGAGAQYF. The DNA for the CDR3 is TGCAGTGCTAGAGAGGCGGGGGCGGGGGCCCAGTACTTC.